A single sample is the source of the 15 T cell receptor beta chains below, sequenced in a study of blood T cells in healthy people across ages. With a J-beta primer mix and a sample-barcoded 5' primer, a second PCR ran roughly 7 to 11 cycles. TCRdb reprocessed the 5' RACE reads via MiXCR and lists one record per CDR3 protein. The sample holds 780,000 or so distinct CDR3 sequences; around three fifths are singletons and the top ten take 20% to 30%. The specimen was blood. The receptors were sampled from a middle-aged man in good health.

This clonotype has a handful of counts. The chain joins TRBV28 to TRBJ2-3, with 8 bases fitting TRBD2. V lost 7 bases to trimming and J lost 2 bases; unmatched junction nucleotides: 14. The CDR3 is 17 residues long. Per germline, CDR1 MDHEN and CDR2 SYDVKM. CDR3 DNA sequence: TGTGCCAGCACTCGAGATCCGGGACTAGGCTTCACAGATACGCAGTATTTT. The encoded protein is CASTRDPGLGFTDTQYF.

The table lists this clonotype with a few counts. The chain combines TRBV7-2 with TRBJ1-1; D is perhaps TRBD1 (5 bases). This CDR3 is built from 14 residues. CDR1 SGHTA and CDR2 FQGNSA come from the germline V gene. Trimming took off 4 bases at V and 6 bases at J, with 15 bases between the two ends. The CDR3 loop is CASSSQPDSSEAFF. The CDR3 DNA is TGTGCCAGCAGCTCCCAACCCGACAGCTCTGAAGCTTTCTTT.

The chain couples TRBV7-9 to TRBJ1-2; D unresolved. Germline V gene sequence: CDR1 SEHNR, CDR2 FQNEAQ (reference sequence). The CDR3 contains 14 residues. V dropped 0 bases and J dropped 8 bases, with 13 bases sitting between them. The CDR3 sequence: CASSLANQPMGYTF. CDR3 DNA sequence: TGTGCCAGCAGCTTAGCGAACCAGCCTATGGGCTACACCTTC. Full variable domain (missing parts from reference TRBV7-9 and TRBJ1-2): DTGVSQNPRHKITKRGQNVTFRCDPISEHNRLYWYRQTLGQGPEFLTYFQNEAQLEKSRLLSDRFSAERPKGSFSTLEIQRTEQGDSAMYLCASSLANQPMGYTFGSGTRLTVV.

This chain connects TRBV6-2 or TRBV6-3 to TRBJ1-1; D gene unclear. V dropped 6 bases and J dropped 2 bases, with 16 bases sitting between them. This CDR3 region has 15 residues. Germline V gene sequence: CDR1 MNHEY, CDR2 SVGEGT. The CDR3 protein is CASSPIPGVNTEAFF. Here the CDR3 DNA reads TGTGCCAGCAGCCCCATCCCCGGTGTTAACACTGAAGCTTTCTTT.

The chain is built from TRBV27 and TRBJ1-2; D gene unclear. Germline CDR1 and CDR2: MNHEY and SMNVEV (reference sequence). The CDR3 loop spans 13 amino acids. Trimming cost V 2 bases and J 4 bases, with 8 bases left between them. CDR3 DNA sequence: TGTGCCAGCAGTTTAGGCAGTCTCTATGGCTACACCTTC. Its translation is CASSLGSLYGYTF.

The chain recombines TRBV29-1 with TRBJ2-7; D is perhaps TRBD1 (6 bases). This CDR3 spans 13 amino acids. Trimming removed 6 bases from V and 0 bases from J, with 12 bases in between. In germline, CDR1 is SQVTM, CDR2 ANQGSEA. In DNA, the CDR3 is TGCAGCGTCCGGGACACAAGCTCCTACGAGCAGTACTTC. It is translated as CSVRDTSSYEQYF.

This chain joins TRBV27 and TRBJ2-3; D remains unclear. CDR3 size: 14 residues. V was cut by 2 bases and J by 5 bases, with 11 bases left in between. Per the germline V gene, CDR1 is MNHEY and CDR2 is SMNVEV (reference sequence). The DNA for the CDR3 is TGTGCCAGCAGTTTAGGGCCGCTAGGAGATACGCAGTATTTT. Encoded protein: CASSLGPLGDTQYF.

Written as DNA, the CDR3 is TGTGCCAGCAGCCTCGGACTAGTCGGACAAGAGACCCAGTACTTC. Translated, it gives CASSLGLVGQETQYF. The V gene is TRBV3-1, the J gene TRBJ2-5, with 7 bases lining up with TRBD2. With V trimmed by 4 bases and J by 2 bases, 7 bases remained unmatched. Germline lookup yields CDR1 LGHDT and CDR2 YNNKEL (reference sequence). The CDR3 sequence is 15 residues long.

The CDR3 nucleotides are TGTGCCAGCAGCTTGCTAGCGGGAGACGGGACAGATACGCAGTATTTT. Its translation is CASSLLAGDGTDTQYF. The chain links TRBV27 to TRBJ2-3; 10 nucleotides line up with TRBD2. The CDR3 extends over 16 amino acids. CDR1 MNHEY and CDR2 SMNVEV come from the germline V gene (reference sequence). Unmatched junction bases numbered 9, after V lost 6 bases and J lost 3 bases.

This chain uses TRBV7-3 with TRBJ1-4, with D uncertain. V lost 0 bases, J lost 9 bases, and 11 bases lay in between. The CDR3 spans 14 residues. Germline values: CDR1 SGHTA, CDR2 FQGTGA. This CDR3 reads CASSLTLGPKKLFF. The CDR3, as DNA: TGTGCCAGCAGCTTAACCCTTGGGCCTAAAAAACTGTTTTTT.

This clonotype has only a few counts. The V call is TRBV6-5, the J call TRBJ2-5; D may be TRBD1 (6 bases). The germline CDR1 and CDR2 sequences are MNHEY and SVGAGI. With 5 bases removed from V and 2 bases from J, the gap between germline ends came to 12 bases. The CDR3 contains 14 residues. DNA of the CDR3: TGTGCCAGCAGTGGGGGCGGCCCTCAAGAGACCCAGTACTTC. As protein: CASSGGGPQETQYF.

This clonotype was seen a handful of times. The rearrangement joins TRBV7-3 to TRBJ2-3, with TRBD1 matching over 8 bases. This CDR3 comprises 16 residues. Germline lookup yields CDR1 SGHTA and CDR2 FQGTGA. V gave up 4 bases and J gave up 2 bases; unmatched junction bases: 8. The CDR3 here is CASSSGPGQDTDTQYF. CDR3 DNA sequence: TGTGCCAGCAGCTCTGGACCGGGACAGGACACAGATACGCAGTATTTT. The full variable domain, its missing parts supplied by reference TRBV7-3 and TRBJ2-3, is GAGVSQTPSNKVTEKGKYVELRCDPISGHTALYWYRQSLGQGPEFLIYFQGTGAADDSGLPNDRFFAVRPEGSVSTLKIQRTERGDSAVYLCASSSGPGQDTDTQYFGPGTRLTVL.

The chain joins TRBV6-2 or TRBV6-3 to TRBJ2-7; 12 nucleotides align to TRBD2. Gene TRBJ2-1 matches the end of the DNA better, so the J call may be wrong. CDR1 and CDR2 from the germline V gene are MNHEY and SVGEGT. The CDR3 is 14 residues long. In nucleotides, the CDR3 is TGTGCCAGCAGTTATGAGACTAGCGGGAGACTGCAGTTCTTC. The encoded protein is CASSYETSGRLQFF.

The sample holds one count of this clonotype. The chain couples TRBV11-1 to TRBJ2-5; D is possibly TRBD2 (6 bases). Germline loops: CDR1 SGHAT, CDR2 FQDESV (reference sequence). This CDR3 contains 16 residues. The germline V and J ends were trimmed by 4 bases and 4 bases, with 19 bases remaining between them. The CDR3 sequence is CASSSAGSGRVETQYF. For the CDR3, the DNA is TGTGCCAGCAGCTCCGCGGGTAGCGGAAGAGTAGAGACCCAGTACTTC.

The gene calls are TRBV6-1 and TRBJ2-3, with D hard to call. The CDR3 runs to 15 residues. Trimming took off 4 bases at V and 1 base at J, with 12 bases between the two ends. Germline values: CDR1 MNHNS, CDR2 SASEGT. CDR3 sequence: CASSVPVSGTDTQYF. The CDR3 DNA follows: TGTGCCAGCAGTGTCCCAGTGAGTGGCACAGATACGCAGTATTTT.